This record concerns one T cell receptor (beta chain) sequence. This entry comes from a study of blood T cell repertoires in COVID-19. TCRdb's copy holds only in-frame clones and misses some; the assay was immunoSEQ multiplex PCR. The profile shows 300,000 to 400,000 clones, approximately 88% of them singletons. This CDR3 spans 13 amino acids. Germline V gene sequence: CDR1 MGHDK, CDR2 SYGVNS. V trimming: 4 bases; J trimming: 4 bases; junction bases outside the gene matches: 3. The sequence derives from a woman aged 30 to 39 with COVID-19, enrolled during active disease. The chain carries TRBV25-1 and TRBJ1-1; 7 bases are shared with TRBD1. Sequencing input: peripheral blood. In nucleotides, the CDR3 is TGTGCCAGCAGTGCCACAGGGGTCACTGAAGCTTTCTTT. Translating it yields CASSATGVTEAFF.